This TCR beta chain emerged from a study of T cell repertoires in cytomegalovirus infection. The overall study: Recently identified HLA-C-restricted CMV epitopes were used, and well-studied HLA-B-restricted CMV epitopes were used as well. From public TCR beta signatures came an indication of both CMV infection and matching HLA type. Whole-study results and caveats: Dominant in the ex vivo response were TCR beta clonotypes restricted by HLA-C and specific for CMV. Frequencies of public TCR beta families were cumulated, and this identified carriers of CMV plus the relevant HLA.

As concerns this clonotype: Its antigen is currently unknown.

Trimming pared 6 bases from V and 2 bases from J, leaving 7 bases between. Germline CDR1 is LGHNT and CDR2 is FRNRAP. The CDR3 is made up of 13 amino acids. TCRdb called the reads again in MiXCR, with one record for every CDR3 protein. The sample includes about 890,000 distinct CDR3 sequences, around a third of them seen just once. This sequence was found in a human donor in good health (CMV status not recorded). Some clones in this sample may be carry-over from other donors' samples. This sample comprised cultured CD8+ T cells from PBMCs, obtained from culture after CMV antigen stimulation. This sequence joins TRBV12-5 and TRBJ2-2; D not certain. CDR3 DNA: TGTGCTAGTGGGCGTACAAACACCGGGGAGCTGTTTTTT. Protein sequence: CASGRTNTGELFF. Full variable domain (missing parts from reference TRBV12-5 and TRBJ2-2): DARVTQTPRHKVTEMGQEVTMRCQPILGHNTVFWYRQTMMQGLELLAYFRNRAPLDDSGMPKDRFSAEMPDATLATLKIQPSEPRDSAVYFCASGRTNTGELFFGEGSRLTVL.